This entry lists 22 T cell receptor beta chains sequenced from one sample in a study of CD8+ T cells in alopecia areata. Once RNA had been extracted, it was reverse transcribed into cDNA to act as the sequencing template. Profiled with immunoSEQ multiplex PCR; TCRdb holds only in-frame clones, not every one. The table lists 100,000 to 150,000 clones, around 49% of them singletons. The input for sequencing was CD8+ T cells sorted from blood, taken at week 0. These receptors originate from a human donor with alopecia areata.

This chain uses TRBV9 with TRBJ1-5; a weak D match, TRBD1 (6 bases). Germline loops: CDR1 SGDLS, CDR2 YYNGEE. This CDR3 has 14 amino acids. The ends were cut back, 0 bases at V and 4 bases at J, with 8 bases in the middle. CDR3 nucleotides: TGTGCCAGCAGCGTAGAGGGGGGAAATCAGCCCCAGCATTTT. It translates to CASSVEGGNQPQHF.

The V call is TRBV4-3, the J call TRBJ2-4; D could derive from TRBD1 or TRBD2 (8 bases each). V lost 3 bases and J lost 8, with 20 bases in between. The V gene's germline CDR1 is LGHNA and CDR2 YSLEER. There are 16 residues in the CDR3. CDR3 DNA: TGCGCCAGCAGCCAGGAGCGGGGGACAGGTGTAGACATTCAGTACTTC. Amino acids: CASSQERGTGVDIQYF.

The genes are TRBV30 and TRBJ1-2; D is perhaps TRBD1 (6 bases). V lost 5 bases, J lost 0 bases, and 25 bases lay in between. The CDR3 consists of 18 residues. Per germline, CDR1 GTSNPN and CDR2 SVGIG (reference sequence). Here the CDR3 DNA reads TGTGCCTGGGACGAGGAGCAGGACAGAAAATATACTAACTATGGCTACACCTTC. As protein: CAWDEEQDRKYTNYGYTF.

The chain is built from TRBV25-1 and TRBJ2-5; perhaps D is TRBD1 or TRBD2 (5 bases each). CDR1 and CDR2 from the germline V gene are MGHDK and SYGVNS. The V and J ends lost 3 bases and 5 bases respectively, with 13 bases between them. This CDR3 spans 14 amino acids. CDR3: CASSDPRGPETQYF. CDR3 bases: TGTGCCAGCAGTGATCCGAGGGGTCCGGAGACCCAGTACTTC.

This clone showed up just a few times. The chain uses TRBV5-1 and TRBJ1-1, with 12 bases matching TRBD1. The length of the CDR3 is 19 residues. The germline gives CDR1 SGHRS, CDR2 YFSETQ. V was pared by 4 bases and J by 1 base, with 14 bases of the junction left unmatched. The CDR3, as DNA: TGCGCCAGCAGCCCCCGTTCACCCGGGACAGGGGGCTGGAACACTGAAGCTTTCTTT. This translates into CASSPRSPGTGGWNTEAFF.

The chain joins TRBV4-3 to TRBJ2-7, with D possibly matching TRBD2 (6 bases). CDR3 length: 14 amino acids. The V gene's germline CDR1 is LGHNA and CDR2 YSLEER. V lost 0 bases and J 0 bases, leaving 6 bases between the germline ends. CDR3: CASSQDGSSYEQYF. CDR3 nucleotides: TGCGCCAGCAGCCAAGACGGGAGCTCCTACGAGCAGTACTTC.

The chain combines TRBV30 with TRBJ1-1; 8 nucleotides agree with TRBD1. After removal of 2 bases from V and 6 bases from J, the junction contained 5 bases not matched to a gene. The CDR3 is 13 residues long. The V gene's germline CDR1 is GTSNPN and CDR2 SVGIG (reference sequence). In DNA, the CDR3 is TGTGCCTGGAGTATTTCACAGGGGGCTGAAGCTTTCTTT. Translation: CAWSISQGAEAFF.

This clone was seen only a few times. The chain has TRBV7-9 and TRBJ1-4; 9 bases match TRBD1. With V trimmed by 5 bases and J by 5 bases, 3 bases remained unmatched. The CDR3 loop spans 14 amino acids. Germline CDR1 and CDR2: SEHNR and FQNEAQ (reference sequence). CDR3 region: CASSQGQGNEKLFF. The CDR3 bases are TGTGCCAGCAGCCAGGGACAGGGAAATGAAAAACTGTTTTTT.

This clone was seen a handful of times. V is TRBV29-1 and J is TRBJ2-1; the match to TRBD2 covers 10 bases. The CDR3 consists of 13 residues. Germline-derived CDR1 and CDR2 are SQVTM and ANQGSEA. Unmatched junction bases numbered 6, after V lost 6 bases and J lost 7 bases. The CDR3 sequence: CSVAGGTRNEQFF. The CDR3, as DNA: TGCAGCGTAGCGGGGGGGACACGGAATGAGCAGTTCTTC.

The V and J genes are TRBV14 and TRBJ2-7, with D possibly being TRBD1 (5 bases). The V end lost 0 bases, the J end lost 3 bases, and 15 bases lay between the germline ends. This CDR3 is built from 16 residues. Germline CDR1 is SGHDN and CDR2 is FVKESK. The CDR3 sequence: CASSQDGQGKSYEQYF. The CDR3 DNA sequence: TGTGCCAGCAGCCAAGATGGGCAGGGTAAGAGCTACGAGCAGTACTTC.

V and J are TRBV7-2 and TRBJ2-7; 11 positions agree with TRBD2. Germline V gene lookup returns CDR1 SGHTA and CDR2 FQGNSA. V was clipped by 5 bases and J by 0 bases; unmatched bases: 6. The CDR3 extends over 16 amino acids. CDR3 loop: CASSLLAGGDSYEQYF. As DNA, the CDR3 is TGTGCCAGCAGCCTCCTAGCGGGGGGCGACTCCTACGAGCAGTACTTC.

The gene calls are TRBV13 and TRBJ2-7; 11 nucleotides agree with TRBD2. Germline CDR1 reads PRHDT; CDR2 reads FYEKMQ (reference sequence). The CDR3 extends over 15 amino acids. The V segment lost 4 bases and the J segment 4 bases; nucleotides outside the gene matches: 6. DNA for the CDR3: TGTGCCAGCAGCTACGCGACTAGCGGGGAATACGAGCAGTACTTC. Its protein is CASSYATSGEYEQYF.

The V gene is TRBV6-5, the J gene TRBJ1-2, with D possibly matching TRBD1 (5 bases). The germline V gene encodes CDR1 MNHEY and CDR2 SVGAGI. Trimming pared 2 bases from V and 8 bases from J, leaving 21 bases between. This CDR3 comprises 16 residues. The CDR3 loop is CASSYDSQTDIEGYTF. The DNA for the CDR3 is TGTGCCAGCAGTTACGATTCCCAGACAGATATCGAGGGCTACACCTTC.

The V gene is TRBV27, the J gene TRBJ1-5; 9 bases line up with TRBD1. The length of the CDR3 is 15 residues. Germline CDR1 is MNHEY and CDR2 is SMNVEV (reference sequence). The trim removed 2 bases at V and 6 bases at J, leaving 5 bases unmatched. CDR3 DNA sequence: TGTGCCAGCAGTTTAGGGACGACAGGGGGTCAGCCCCAGCATTTT. This gives the protein CASSLGTTGGQPQHF.

The chain recombines TRBV4-2 with TRBJ2-2; no clear D. CDR3 length: 15 amino acids. The germline V gene encodes CDR1 LGHNA and CDR2 YNFKEQ. Trimming pared 0 bases from V and 2 bases from J, leaving 7 bases between. In nucleotides, the CDR3 is TGTGCCAGCAGCCAAGATTTAATAAACACCGGGGAGCTGTTTTTT. Translation gives CASSQDLINTGELFF.

This clone appeared a few times. The V call is TRBV6-5, the J call TRBJ1-1, with D unclear. This CDR3 is built from 13 residues. Germline V gene sequence: CDR1 MNHEY, CDR2 SVGAGI. Trimming took 0 bases from V and 4 from J, leaving 6 bases between them. The CDR3 nucleotides are TGTGCCAGCAGTTACTCTCGGGTCACTGAAGCTTTCTTT. Translation gives CASSYSRVTEAFF.

The V and J genes are TRBV29-1 and TRBJ2-3; D ambiguous. The germline CDR1 and CDR2 sequences are SQVTM and ANQGSEA. The CDR3 loop spans 14 amino acids. The V and J ends lost 3 bases and 2 bases respectively, with 12 bases between them. The CDR3, as DNA: TGCAGCGTTGACGTGGACCCGAACACAGATACGCAGTATTTT. It specifies CSVDVDPNTDTQYF.

This clone was picked up a small number of times. The chain links TRBV7-9 to TRBJ2-3; 7 bases align to TRBD2. V was pared by 0 bases and J by 6 bases, with 3 bases of the junction left unmatched. Germline-derived CDR1 and CDR2 are SEHNR and FQNEAQ (reference sequence). The CDR3 has 14 residues. The CDR3 region is CASSLALAVDTQYF. CDR3 coding DNA: TGTGCCAGCAGCTTAGCGCTAGCGGTGGATACGCAGTATTTT.

This chain joins TRBV7-8 and TRBJ2-7; D is uncertain. Germline assignment: CDR1 SGHVS and CDR2 FQNEAQ. With 5 bases removed from V and 3 bases from J, the gap between germline ends came to 8 bases. The CDR3 is made up of 12 amino acids. CDR3 sequence (DNA): TGTGCCAGCAGCGAGGACGGCTACGAGCAGTACTTC. The encoded protein is CASSEDGYEQYF.

The J gene is TRBJ2-5, the V gene TRBV6-5; no definite D call. This CDR3 region has 13 residues. Trimming pared 2 bases from V and 5 bases from J, leaving 9 bases between. Germline assignment: CDR1 MNHEY and CDR2 SVGAGI. DNA for the CDR3: TGTGCCAGCAGTTACGGGCATGGGGAGACCCAGTACTTC. Protein product: CASSYGHGETQYF.

The chain has TRBV27 and TRBJ1-5; D call uncertain. Germline assignment: CDR1 MNHEY and CDR2 SMNVEV (reference sequence). The germline V and J ends were trimmed by 2 bases and 9 bases, with 11 bases remaining between them. The CDR3 sequence is 13 residues long. CDR3 DNA sequence: TGTGCCAGCAGTTTAGAGAGTTCGGGGCCCCAGCATTTT. Residues: CASSLESSGPQHF.

The chain combines TRBV13 with TRBJ2-5, with D perhaps matching TRBD1 or TRBD2 (5 bases each). This CDR3 has 15 residues. CDR1 PRHDT and CDR2 FYEKMQ come from the germline V gene (reference sequence). V was trimmed by 5 bases and J by 5 bases, leaving 18 bases between them. The CDR3 spells CASSTLSHWGETQYF. DNA of the CDR3: TGTGCCAGCAGCACCCTGTCCCATTGGGGGGAGACCCAGTACTTC.